These 30 T cell receptor beta chains came from one sample sequenced in a study of OX40 agonist ivuxolimab in advanced cancers. The method was immunoSEQ multiplex PCR; TCRdb's version includes in-frame clones alone and lacks a portion of them. The sample includes 70,000 to 75,000 clones, 70% to 90% of them seen just once. Source: CD4+ or CD8+ T cells sorted from blood, taken in a trial of the OX40 agonist ivuxolimab. All receptors come from an adult with an advanced solid tumor such as melanoma, head and neck, liver or kidney cancer.

The chain links TRBV18 to TRBJ2-5; 8 bases align to TRBD1. Per germline, CDR1 KGHSH and CDR2 LQKENI. The length of the CDR3 is 14 residues. V dropped 6 bases and J dropped 3; count of bases not matched to a gene: 6. The CDR3 loop is CASSLRQGKETQYF. For the CDR3, the DNA is TGTGCCAGCTCCCTAAGACAGGGGAAAGAGACCCAGTACTTC.

This clone was counted a few times. V is TRBV6-5 and J is TRBJ1-1, with a possible D match to TRBD1 (5 bases). Between the trimmed V and J ends, which lost 6 bases and 7 bases, there was a span of 12 bases. The CDR3 has 12 amino acids. Per the germline V gene, CDR1 is MNHEY and CDR2 is SVGAGI. The CDR3 DNA follows: TGTGCCAGCAGAAACAGGTTCGGTGAAGCTTTCTTT. It codes for CASRNRFGEAFF.

The sample holds one count of this clone. V is TRBV5-6 and J is TRBJ1-5; no clear D. The CDR3 has 13 residues. The germline CDR1 and CDR2 sequences are SGHDT and YYEEEE. Trimming took 5 bases from V and 3 from J, leaving 9 bases between them. The CDR3: CASSRTYNQPQHF. CDR3 nucleotides: TGTGCCAGCAGTCGGACTTACAATCAGCCCCAGCATTTT.

CDR3 in DNA: TGCAGCGTTGCGTCAGGACAGGGTACCTACGAGCAGTACTTC. Protein sequence: CSVASGQGTYEQYF. V gene TRBV29-1 combines with J gene TRBJ2-7, with 8 bases lining up with TRBD1. Unmatched junction bases numbered 7, after V lost 4 bases and J lost 2 bases. The CDR3 consists of 14 residues. Germline V gives CDR1 SQVTM, CDR2 ANQGSEA.

The V gene is TRBV19, the J gene TRBJ1-2; 7 bases map to TRBD1. The germline V gene has CDR1 LNHDA and CDR2 SQIVND (reference sequence). The CDR3 has 12 amino acids. J was trimmed by 1 base and V by 8 bases; bases with no gene match: 1. DNA of the CDR3: TGTGCCAGTCAGGGGGTTAACTATGGCTACACCTTC. It specifies CASQGVNYGYTF.

The V and J genes are TRBV7-2 and TRBJ1-5; 9 bases match TRBD1. The CDR3 length is 14 residues. The germline gives CDR1 SGHTA, CDR2 FQGNSA. V dropped 2 bases and J dropped 7; count of bases not matched to a gene: 3. The CDR3 region is CASSLRQGDQPQHF. The CDR3 bases are TGTGCCAGCAGCTTAAGACAGGGGGACCAGCCCCAGCATTTT.

V and J are TRBV6-6 and TRBJ1-2; no clear D gene. In germline, CDR1 is MNHNY, CDR2 SVGAGI (reference sequence). The CDR3 consists of 11 residues. Deletions cut 2 bases from V and 12 bases from J, with 10 bases between. The CDR3 DNA reads as TGTGCCAGCAGTTACAAGGGTACGCACACCTTC. This translates into CASSYKGTHTF.

The chain couples TRBV19 to TRBJ1-2, with D possibly being TRBD1 (5 bases). The CDR3 has 18 amino acids. Between the trimmed V and J ends, which lost 3 bases and 4 bases, there was a span of 24 bases. Germline V gives CDR1 LNHDA, CDR2 SQIVND (reference sequence). CDR3 sequence reads: CASSIPAGRGPKFYGYTF. The CDR3 nucleotides read TGTGCCAGTAGTATTCCCGCAGGCCGGGGACCCAAGTTCTATGGCTACACCTTC. Drawing the rest from reference TRBV19 and TRBJ1-2, the complete variable domain is DGGITQSPKYLFRKEGQNVTLSCEQNLNHDAMYWYRQDPGQGLRLIYYSQIVNDFQKGDIAEGYSVSREKKESFPLTVTSAQKNPTAFYLCASSIPAGRGPKFYGYTFGSGTRLTVV.

The J gene is TRBJ1-1, the V gene TRBV5-4, with D possibly being TRBD1 (5 bases). Trimming removed 2 bases at V and 1 base at J, with 9 bases between. This CDR3 comprises 14 residues. Germline CDR1 reads SGHNT; CDR2 reads YYREEE (reference sequence). The CDR3 region is CASSLQEKNTEAFF. CDR3 nucleotide sequence: TGTGCCAGCAGCTTACAGGAAAAGAACACTGAAGCTTTCTTT.

The rearrangement links TRBV29-1 to TRBJ2-7; D ambiguous. Looked up from germline, CDR1 is SQVTM and CDR2 is ANQGSEA. This CDR3 has 11 amino acids. V lost 4 bases, J lost 5 bases, and 9 bases lay in between. For the CDR3, the DNA is TGCAGCGTTGGCCCCGACCACGAGCAGTACTTC. This translates into CSVGPDHEQYF.

The V gene is TRBV30, the J gene TRBJ1-6; D unclear. The CDR3 runs to 12 residues. The germline V gene has CDR1 GTSNPN and CDR2 SVGIG (reference sequence). V was clipped by 3 bases and J by 7 bases, with 7 bases between them. Written as DNA, the CDR3 is TGTGCCTGGAGAAAATGGAATTCACCCCTCCACTTT. It yields the protein CAWRKWNSPLHF.

V and J are TRBV30 and TRBJ2-2, with D tentatively TRBD1 or TRBD2 (5 bases each). The CDR3 length is 14 residues. CDR1 is GTSNPN, CDR2 SVGIG, per germline (reference sequence). V lost 5 bases to trimming and J lost 2 bases, with 12 bases between them. Written as DNA, the CDR3 is TGTGCCTGGGGCCGTCGGGGCAACACCGGGGAGCTGTTTTTT. Translated, it gives CAWGRRGNTGELFF.

The chain is built from TRBV7-2 and TRBJ2-7; unclear D gene. V was trimmed by 1 base and J by 2 bases, leaving 6 bases between them. CDR1 and CDR2 (germline): SGHTA, FQGNSA. The CDR3 is made up of 13 amino acids. CDR3 bases: TGTGCCAGCAGCTTAGGGGTAACCTACGAGCAGTACTTC. Its translation is CASSLGVTYEQYF.

The V and J genes are TRBV27 and TRBJ1-5; D uncertain. This CDR3 contains 13 residues. Germline V gene sequence: CDR1 MNHEY, CDR2 SMNVEV (reference sequence). The V end was cut by 8 bases, the J end by 0 bases, with 8 bases between. The CDR3 sequence: CASLRYSNQPQHF. Here the CDR3 DNA reads TGTGCCAGCCTCCGATATAGCAATCAGCCCCAGCATTTT.

This clone was observed a single time. The rearrangement uses TRBV4-1 and TRBJ2-1; the match to TRBD2 covers 11 bases. The germline CDR1 and CDR2 sequences are MGHRA and YSYEKL. The CDR3 extends over 17 amino acids. J lost 2 bases, V lost 1 base, and 4 bases had no gene match. CDR3 sequence reads: CASSQATSGRAYNEQFF. In DNA form, the CDR3 reads TGCGCCAGCAGCCAAGCAACTAGCGGGAGAGCCTACAATGAGCAGTTCTTC.

This clone showed up just once. V usage is TRBV6-6 and J usage is TRBJ1-3; 7 positions match TRBD1. Germline values: CDR1 MNHNY, CDR2 SVGAGI (reference sequence). After removal of 3 bases from V and 4 bases from J, the junction contained 3 bases not matched to a gene. The CDR3 spans 14 residues. The CDR3 DNA reads as TGTGCCAGCAGTTATGGGACAGTAGGAAACACCATATATTTT. This codes for CASSYGTVGNTIYF.

The chain links TRBV7-2 to TRBJ2-1, with 7 positions matching TRBD2. J was trimmed by 4 bases and V by 5 bases; bases with no gene match: 5. Germline V CDR1 and CDR2: SGHTA, FQGNSA. There are 14 residues in the CDR3. The CDR3 spells CASSPRREYNEQFF. The CDR3 DNA reads as TGTGCCAGCAGCCCCAGGCGGGAGTACAATGAGCAGTTCTTC.

The chain recombines TRBV6-6 with TRBJ2-7; a possible D gene is TRBD2 (6 bases). Trimming stripped 5 bases from V and 4 bases from J, with 15 bases between. The CDR3 is 14 amino acids. Germline CDR1 and CDR2: MNHNY and SVGAGI (reference sequence). This CDR3 is CASSPEGTPYEQYF. As DNA, the CDR3 is TGTGCCAGCAGTCCTGAAGGGACTCCGTACGAGCAGTACTTC.

The chain has TRBV19 and TRBJ1-4; possible D gene TRBD1, 5 bases. Germline V gene lookup returns CDR1 LNHDA and CDR2 SQIVND (reference sequence). The CDR3 is 14 residues long. V was pared by 6 bases and J by 4 bases, with 12 bases between. This chain's CDR3 is CASRAVRGNEKLFF. The CDR3 bases are TGTGCCAGTAGGGCGGTAAGGGGTAATGAAAAACTGTTTTTT.

CDR3 bases: TGTGCCAGCAGTCCGCAGACAGGGGTGGTATACGAGCAGTACTTC. Translated, it gives CASSPQTGVVYEQYF. The rearrangement joins TRBV27 to TRBJ2-7, with 8 positions matching TRBD1. Germline CDR1 and CDR2: MNHEY and SMNVEV (reference sequence). CDR3 length: 15 amino acids. Trimming took 5 bases from V and 4 from J; bases not matched to a gene: 10.

This chain uses TRBV5-4 with TRBJ1-3; D might be TRBD1 (5 bases). Germline CDR1 SGHNT, CDR2 YYREEE (reference sequence). Trimming pared 4 bases from V and 4 bases from J, leaving 12 bases between. CDR3 length: 14 amino acids. In DNA, the CDR3 is TGTGCCAGCAGCGCTCCAGGGTCCGGAAACACCATATATTTT. Amino acids: CASSAPGSGNTIYF.

V gene TRBV11-3 combines with J gene TRBJ2-2, with TRBD2 matching over 8 bases. Per germline, CDR1 SGHNT and CDR2 YENEEA. The CDR3 has 15 residues. Germline trimming cut 1 base from V and 6 bases from J; bases unmatched to any gene: 4. The CDR3 coding sequence is TGTGCCAGCAGCTTAGGAGCGGGAGAAGCCGGGGAGCTGTTTTTT. Its protein product is CASSLGAGEAGELFF.

The rearrangement uses TRBV30 and TRBJ2-1, with D tentatively TRBD1 (6 bases). V lost 4 bases and J lost 9, with 10 bases in between. The CDR3 has 11 residues. In germline, CDR1 is GTSNPN, CDR2 SVGIG (reference sequence). CDR3 protein: CAWTRGGEQFF. DNA for the CDR3: TGTGCCTGGACACGAGGGGGTGAGCAGTTCTTC. Full variable domain (remainder filled in from reference TRBV30 and TRBJ2-1): SQTIHQWPATLVQPVGSPLSLECTVEGTSNPNLYWYRQAAGRGLQLLFYSVGIGQISSEVPQNLSASRPQDRQFILSSKKLLLSDSGFYLCAWTRGGEQFFGPGTRLTVL.

Only a few counts were recorded for this clone. The CDR3, as DNA: TGTGCCAGCAGTCCGATAGCGGGAGGCCCAGATACGCAGTATTTT. It codes for CASSPIAGGPDTQYF. The rearrangement uses TRBV9 and TRBJ2-3; 10 positions match TRBD2. The CDR3 extends over 15 amino acids. Germline CDR1 is SGDLS and CDR2 is YYNGEE. V dropped 5 bases and J dropped 4; count of bases not matched to a gene: 7.

J is TRBJ2-1 and V is TRBV28; D possibly corresponds to TRBD2 (6 bases). The CDR3 runs to 15 residues. With 6 bases removed from V and 5 bases from J, the gap between germline ends came to 17 bases. Germline V lookup: CDR1 MDHEN, CDR2 SYDVKM. CDR3 amino acids: CASSLTPGLHNEQFF. The CDR3 DNA reads as TGTGCCAGCAGCCTAACGCCGGGACTTCACAATGAGCAGTTCTTC.

This clone came up once. This sequence joins TRBV20-1 and TRBJ2-5; D remains unclear. Judging by the DNA end, TRBJ2-7 fits better; the J call may be wrong. CDR3 length: 11 amino acids. Germline V gives CDR1 DFQATT, CDR2 SNEGSKA (reference sequence). CDR3 sequence: CSAHQDYEQYF. CDR3 in DNA: TGCAGTGCTCACCAAGACTACGAGCAGTACTTC.

The chain couples TRBV18 to TRBJ2-5; D not resolved. CDR3 length: 13 residues. Looked up from germline, CDR1 is KGHSH and CDR2 is LQKENI. Trimming removed 4 bases from V and 7 bases from J, with 13 bases in between. CDR3 nucleotide sequence: TGTGCCAGCTCACTTCTGAACCTTGGGACCCAGTACTTC. Translated, it gives CASSLLNLGTQYF.

This rearrangement joins TRBV7-2 to TRBJ2-2; tentatively, D is TRBD2 (5 bases). This CDR3 region has 15 residues. Between the trimmed V and J ends, which lost 5 bases and 6 bases, there was a span of 16 bases. CDR1 is SGHTA, CDR2 FQGNSA, per germline. CDR3 amino acids: CASSASTSSAGELFF. In nucleotides, the CDR3 is TGTGCCAGCAGCGCGTCAACTAGTTCGGCCGGGGAGCTGTTTTTT.

The V gene is TRBV25-1, the J gene TRBJ1-1; D not resolved. V lost 6 bases and J lost 6, with 8 bases in between. CDR3 length equals 11 residues. Germline CDR1 MGHDK, CDR2 SYGVNS. CDR3 amino acids: CASRRFAEAFF. CDR3 in DNA: TGTGCCAGCAGAAGGTTCGCTGAAGCTTTCTTT. The variable domain in full, completed from reference TRBV25-1 and TRBJ1-1, reads EADIYQTPRYLVIGTGKKITLECSQTMGHDKMYWYQQDPGMELHLIHYSYGVNSTEKGDLSSESTVSRIRTEHFPLTLESARPSHTSQYLCASRRFAEAFFGQGTRLTVV.

V usage is TRBV12-5 and J usage is TRBJ1-1; unclear D gene. The CDR3 is made up of 11 amino acids. Trimming shortened V by 2 bases and J by 8 bases, and 6 bases separated the two germline ends. Per germline, CDR1 LGHNT and CDR2 FRNRAP. For the CDR3, the DNA is TGTGCTAGTGGTTTGCAGGACGAAGCTTTCTTT. This gives the protein CASGLQDEAFF.